This T cell receptor beta chain was sequenced for a study of blood T cells in healthy people across ages. Whole-study findings and limits: Roughly linear age-related decline in beta diversity appeared, significant by age about 37.

In germline, CDR1 is KGHSH, CDR2 LQKENI. V dropped 6 bases and J dropped 4; count of bases not matched to a gene: 9. This CDR3 has 15 residues. About this clonotype itself: Its antigen is not identified.

The use of a sample-barcoded 5' primer and a J-beta primer mix characterized a second PCR of roughly 6 to 11 cycles. TCRdb fed the 5' RACE reads into MiXCR, producing one record per CDR3 protein. Of about 780,000 distinct CDR3 sequences in the sample, about half were seen once. Total RNA extraction produced at least 6 micrograms (per sample) for the study. This TCR derives from a man at least 80 years old in good health. The chain joins TRBV18 to TRBJ2-1; TRBD2 aligns across 7 bases. Sequenced: blood. CDR3 loop: CASSPSGNKYNEQFF. The CDR3 DNA is TGTGCCAGCTCGCCGAGCGGGAATAAGTACAATGAGCAGTTCTTC. Full variable domain (rest looked up from reference TRBV18 and TRBJ2-1): NAGVMQNPRHLVRRRGQEARLRCSPMKGHSHVYWYRQLPEEGLKFMVYLQKENIIDESGMPKERFSAEFPKEGPSILRIQQVVRGDSAAYFCASSPSGNKYNEQFFGPGTRLTVL.